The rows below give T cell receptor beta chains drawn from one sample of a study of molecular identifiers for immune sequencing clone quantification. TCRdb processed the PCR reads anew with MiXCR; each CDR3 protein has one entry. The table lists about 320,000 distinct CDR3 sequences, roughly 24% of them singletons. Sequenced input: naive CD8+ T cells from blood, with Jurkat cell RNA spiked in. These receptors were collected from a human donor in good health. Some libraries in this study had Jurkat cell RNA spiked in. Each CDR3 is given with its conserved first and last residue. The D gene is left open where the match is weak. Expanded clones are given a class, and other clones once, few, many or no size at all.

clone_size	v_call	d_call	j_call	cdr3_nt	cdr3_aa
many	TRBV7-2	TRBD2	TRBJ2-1	TGTGCCAGCAGCCCGGGACTAGCGTACTCAACCAGCTCCTACAATGAGCAGTTCTTC	CASSPGLAYSTSSYNEQFF
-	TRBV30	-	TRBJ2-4	TGTGCCTGGAGTACGGGTACGGGGGTGGACATTCAGTACTTC	CAWSTGTGVDIQYF
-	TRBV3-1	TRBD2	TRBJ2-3	TGTGCCAGCAGCCAAACCAAGGGGGAGACTAGCGAAGGAGATACGCAGTATTTT	CASSQTKGETSEGDTQYF
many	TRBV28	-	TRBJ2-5	TGTGCCAGCAGTTTGGGGTCCAGGGAAGTCGGGACCCAGTACTTC	CASSLGSREVGTQYF
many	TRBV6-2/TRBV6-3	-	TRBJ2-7	TGTGCCAGCAGTTACCCGGGTTCCGTTGAGCAGTACTTC	CASSYPGSVEQYF
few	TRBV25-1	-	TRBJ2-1	TGTGCCAGCAGTGATCTTGGTGGGGTAGCCTACAATGAGCAGTTCTTC	CASSDLGGVAYNEQFF
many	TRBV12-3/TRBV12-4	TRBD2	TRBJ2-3	TGTGCCAGCAGTCCGTGGACTAGCGGGGGGGGGCAGACAGATACGCAGTATTTT	CASSPWTSGGGQTDTQYF
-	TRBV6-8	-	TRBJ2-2	TGTGCCAGCAGCACAGGGACACTGACCCCCGGGGAGCTGTTTTTT	CASSTGTLTPGELFF
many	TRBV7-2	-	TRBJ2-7	TGTGCCAGCAGCGCCCCCGGCAGGGGTTCCTACGAGCAGTACTTC	CASSAPGRGSYEQYF
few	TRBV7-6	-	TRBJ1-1	TGTGCCAGCAGCTCAGAAGTGGGCATGAACACTGAAGCTTTCTTT	CASSSEVGMNTEAFF
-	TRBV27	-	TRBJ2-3	TGTGCCAGCAGTTCACCGTGGGAAGTCCCAGATACGCAGTATTTT	CASSSPWEVPDTQYF
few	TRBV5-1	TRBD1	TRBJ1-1	TGCGCCAGCAGCTGGACAGGGGGTGGCACTGAAGCTTTCTTT	CASSWTGGGTEAFF
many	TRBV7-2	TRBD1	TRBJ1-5	TGTGCCAGCAGCCCAGGGCCGGGACAGTCGGCAATGGGGGATCAGCCCCAGCATTTT	CASSPGPGQSAMGDQPQHF
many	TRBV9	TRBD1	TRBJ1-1	TGTGCCAGCAGCGCCACAGGGGGCGAGGAAACTGAAGCTTTCTTT	CASSATGGEETEAFF
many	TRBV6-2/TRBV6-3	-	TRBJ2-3	TGTGCCAGCAGTTACACCTACGATACGCAGTATTTT	CASSYTYDTQYF
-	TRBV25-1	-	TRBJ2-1	TGTGCCAGCAGCCACTGGCTGTCCATCGGAGACAATGAGCAGTTCTTC	CASSHWLSIGDNEQFF
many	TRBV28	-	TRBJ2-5	TGTGCCAGCAGTTCCCCCGGGGAGACCCAGTACTTC	CASSSPGETQYF
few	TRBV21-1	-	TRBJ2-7	TGTGCCAGCAGCAAAGTTAGCGTGCTCTCCTACGAGCAGTACTTC	CASSKVSVLSYEQYF
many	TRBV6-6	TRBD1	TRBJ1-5	TGTGCCAGCAGTTACGACAGGGTCAATCAGCCCCAGCATTTT	CASSYDRVNQPQHF
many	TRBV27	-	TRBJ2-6	TGTGCCAGCAGCCGACCCTTTGCCGGGGCCAACGTCCTGACTTTC	CASSRPFAGANVLTF
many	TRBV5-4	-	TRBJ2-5	TGTGCCAGCAGCTACGTCATTGGGTTCGCCAAAGAGACCCAGTACTTC	CASSYVIGFAKETQYF
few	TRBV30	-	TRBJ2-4	TGTGCCTGGAGTGTAGGCATCGTCCTGGACATTCAGTACTTC	CAWSVGIVLDIQYF
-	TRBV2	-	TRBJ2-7	TGTGCCAGCAGTGAGACGGGTCCCGCTTACGAGCAGTACTTC	CASSETGPAYEQYF
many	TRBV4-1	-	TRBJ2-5	TGCGCCAGCAGCCAAGACGGAAACCAAGAGACCCAGTACTTC	CASSQDGNQETQYF
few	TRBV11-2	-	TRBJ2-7	TGTGCCAGCAGCCTTATGACCCACGAGCAGTACTTC	CASSLMTHEQYF
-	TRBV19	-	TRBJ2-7	TGTGCCAGTAGTATAGGGATAGGGAATACCTACGAGCAGTACTTC	CASSIGIGNTYEQYF
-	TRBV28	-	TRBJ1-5	TGTGCCAGCAGTTTATTTGGGGTCAAAATTAATCAGCCCCAGCATTTT	CASSLFGVKINQPQHF
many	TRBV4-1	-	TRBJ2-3	TGCGCCAGCAGCCAAGAACCTCCGGATACGCAGTATTTT	CASSQEPPDTQYF
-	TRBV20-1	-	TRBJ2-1	TGCAGTGCTAACAACAGGGATTTGCCCAATGAGCAGTTCTTC	CSANNRDLPNEQFF
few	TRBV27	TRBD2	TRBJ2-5	TGTGCCAGCAGTTTGACTAGCGGACAAGAGACCCAGTACTTC	CASSLTSGQETQYF
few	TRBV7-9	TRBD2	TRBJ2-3	TGTGCCAGCAGCCCGAGACTAGCGGGAGAGCTTTATACGCAGTATTTT	CASSPRLAGELYTQYF
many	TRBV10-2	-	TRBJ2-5	TGCGCCAGCAGTGATGGGACCCAGTACTTC	CASSDGTQYF